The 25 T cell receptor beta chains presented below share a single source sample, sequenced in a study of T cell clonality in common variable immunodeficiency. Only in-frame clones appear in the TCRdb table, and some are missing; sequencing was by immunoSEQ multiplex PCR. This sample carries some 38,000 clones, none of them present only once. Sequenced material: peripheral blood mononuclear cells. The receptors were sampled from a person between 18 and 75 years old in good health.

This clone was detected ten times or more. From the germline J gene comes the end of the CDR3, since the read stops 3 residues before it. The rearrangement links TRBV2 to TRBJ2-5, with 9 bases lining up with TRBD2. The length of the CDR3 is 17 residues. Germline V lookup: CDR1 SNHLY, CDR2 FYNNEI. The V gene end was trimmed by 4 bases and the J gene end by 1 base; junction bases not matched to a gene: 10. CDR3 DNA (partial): TGTGCCAGCAGTGTGGTAGCGGGAGCCCGTGGCCAAGAGACC. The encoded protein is CASSVVAGARGQET. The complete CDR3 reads CASSVVAGARGQETQYF.

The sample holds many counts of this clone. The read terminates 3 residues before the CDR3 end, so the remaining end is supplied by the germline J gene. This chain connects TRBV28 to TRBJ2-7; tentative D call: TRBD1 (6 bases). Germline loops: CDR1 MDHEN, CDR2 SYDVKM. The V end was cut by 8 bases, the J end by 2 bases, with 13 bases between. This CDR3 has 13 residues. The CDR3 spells CASQRTAPYEQYF. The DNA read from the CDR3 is TGTGCCAGCCAACGGACAGCGCCCTACGAG.

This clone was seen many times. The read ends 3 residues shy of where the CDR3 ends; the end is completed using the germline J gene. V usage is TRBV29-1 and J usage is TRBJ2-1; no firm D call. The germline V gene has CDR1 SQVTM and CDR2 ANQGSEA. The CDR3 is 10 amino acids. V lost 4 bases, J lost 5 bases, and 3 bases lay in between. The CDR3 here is CSVADNEQFF. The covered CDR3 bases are TGCAGCGTTGCAGACAATGAG.

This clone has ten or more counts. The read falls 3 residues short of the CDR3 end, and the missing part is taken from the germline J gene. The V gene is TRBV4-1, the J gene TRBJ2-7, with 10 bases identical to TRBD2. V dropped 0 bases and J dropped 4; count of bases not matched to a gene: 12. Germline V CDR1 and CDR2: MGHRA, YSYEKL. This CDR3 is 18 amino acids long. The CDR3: CASSQDTASGGLRYEQYF. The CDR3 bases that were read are TGCGCCAGCAGCCAAGATACCGCTAGCGGGGGACTAAGGTACGAG.

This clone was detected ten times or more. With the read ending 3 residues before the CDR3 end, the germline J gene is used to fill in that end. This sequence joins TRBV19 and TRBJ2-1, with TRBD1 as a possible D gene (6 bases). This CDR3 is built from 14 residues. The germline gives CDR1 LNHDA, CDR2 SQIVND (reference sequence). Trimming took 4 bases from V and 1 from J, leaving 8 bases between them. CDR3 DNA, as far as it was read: TGTGCCAGTAGTAACCAGGGGTCCTACAATGAG. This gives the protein CASSNQGSYNE. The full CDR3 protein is CASSNQGSYNEQFF.

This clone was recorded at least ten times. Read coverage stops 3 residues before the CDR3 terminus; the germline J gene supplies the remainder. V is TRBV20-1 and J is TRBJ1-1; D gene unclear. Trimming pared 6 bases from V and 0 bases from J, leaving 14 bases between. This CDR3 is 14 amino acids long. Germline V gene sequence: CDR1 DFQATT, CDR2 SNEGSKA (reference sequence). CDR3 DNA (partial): TGCAGTGCCCACTCCCAGGTAGTGAACACTGAA. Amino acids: CSAHSQVVNTE. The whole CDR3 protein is CSAHSQVVNTEAFF.

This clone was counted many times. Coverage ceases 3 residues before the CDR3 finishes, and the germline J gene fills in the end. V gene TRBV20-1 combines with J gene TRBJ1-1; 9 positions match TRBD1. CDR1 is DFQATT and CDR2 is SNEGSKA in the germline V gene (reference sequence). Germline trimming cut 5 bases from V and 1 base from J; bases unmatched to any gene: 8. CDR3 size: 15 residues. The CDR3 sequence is CSAPRQGGWNTEAFF. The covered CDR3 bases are TGCAGTGCTCCGCGACAGGGGGGATGGAACACTGAA.

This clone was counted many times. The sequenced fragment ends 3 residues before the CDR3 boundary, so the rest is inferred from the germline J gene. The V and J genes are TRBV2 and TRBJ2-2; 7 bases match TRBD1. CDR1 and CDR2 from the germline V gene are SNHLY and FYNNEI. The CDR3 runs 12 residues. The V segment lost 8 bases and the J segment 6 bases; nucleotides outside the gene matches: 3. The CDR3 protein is CASQQGSGELFF. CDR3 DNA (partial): TGTGCCAGCCAACAGGGGTCCGGGGAG.

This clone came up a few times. The part of the CDR3 DNA that was read is TGTGCCAGCAGCTTCCAGAGGTACGAC. It codes for CASSFQRYD. The entire CDR3 protein is CASSFQRYDYTF. The chain couples TRBV7-2 to TRBJ1-2; no clear D. From the germline J gene comes the end of the CDR3, since the read stops 3 residues before it. Germline lookup yields CDR1 SGHTA and CDR2 FQGNSA. The CDR3 runs 12 residues.

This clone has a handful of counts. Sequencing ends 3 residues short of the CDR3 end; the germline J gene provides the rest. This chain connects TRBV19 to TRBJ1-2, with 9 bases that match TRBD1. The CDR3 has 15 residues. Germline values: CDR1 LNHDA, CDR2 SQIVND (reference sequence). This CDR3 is CASSIAGTGRNDYTF. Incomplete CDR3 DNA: TGTGCCAGTAGTATAGCCGGGACAGGGCGCAATGAC.

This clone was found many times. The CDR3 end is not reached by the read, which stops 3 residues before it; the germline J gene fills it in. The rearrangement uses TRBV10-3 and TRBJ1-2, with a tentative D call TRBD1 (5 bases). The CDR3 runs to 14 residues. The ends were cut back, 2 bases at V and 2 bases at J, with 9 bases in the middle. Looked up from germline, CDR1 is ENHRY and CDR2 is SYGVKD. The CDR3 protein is CAISEDSPNYGYTF. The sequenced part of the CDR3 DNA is TGTGCCATCAGTGAGGACAGCCCGAACTATGGC.

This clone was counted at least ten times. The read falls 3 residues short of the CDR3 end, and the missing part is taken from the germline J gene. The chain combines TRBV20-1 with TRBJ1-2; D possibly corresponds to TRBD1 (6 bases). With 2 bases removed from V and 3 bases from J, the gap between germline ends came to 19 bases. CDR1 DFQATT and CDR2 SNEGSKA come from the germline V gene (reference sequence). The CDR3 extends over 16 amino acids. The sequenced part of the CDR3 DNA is TGCAGTGCTAGAACCTCTAAAACGGGACACTACTATGGC. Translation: CSARTSKTGHYYG. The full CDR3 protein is CSARTSKTGHYYGYTF.

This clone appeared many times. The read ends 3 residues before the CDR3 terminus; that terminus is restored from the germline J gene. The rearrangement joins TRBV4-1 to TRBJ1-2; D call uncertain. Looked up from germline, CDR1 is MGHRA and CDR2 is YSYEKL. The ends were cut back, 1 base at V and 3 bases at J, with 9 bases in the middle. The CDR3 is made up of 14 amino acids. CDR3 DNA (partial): TGCGCCAGCAGCCAAGCGCCCCGGGACTATGGC. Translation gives CASSQAPRDYG. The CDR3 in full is CASSQAPRDYGYTF.

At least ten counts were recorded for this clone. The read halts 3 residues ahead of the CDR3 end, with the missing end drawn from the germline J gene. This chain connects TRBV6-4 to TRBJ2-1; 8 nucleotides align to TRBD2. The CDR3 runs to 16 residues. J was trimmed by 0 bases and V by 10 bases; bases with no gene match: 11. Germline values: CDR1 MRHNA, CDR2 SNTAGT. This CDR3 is CATRGGTQYSYNEQFF. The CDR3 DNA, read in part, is TGTGCCACCCGGGGGGGGACCCAATACTCCTACAATGAG.

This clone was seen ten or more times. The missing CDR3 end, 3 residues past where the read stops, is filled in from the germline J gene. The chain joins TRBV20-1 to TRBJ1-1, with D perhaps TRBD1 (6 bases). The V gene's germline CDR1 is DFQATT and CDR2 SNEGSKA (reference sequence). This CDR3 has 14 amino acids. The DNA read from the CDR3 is TGCAGTGCTAGGGGACACCCACCCTACAATGAG. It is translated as CSARGHPPYNE. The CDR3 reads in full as CSARGHPPYNEAFF.

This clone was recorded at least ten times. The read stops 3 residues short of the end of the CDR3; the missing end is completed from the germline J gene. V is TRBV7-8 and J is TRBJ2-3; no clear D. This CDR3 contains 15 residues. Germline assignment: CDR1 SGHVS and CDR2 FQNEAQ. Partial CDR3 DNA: TGTGCCAGCAGCTTAGGTGCCCTTAGCAATCAGCCG. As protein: CASSLGALSNQP. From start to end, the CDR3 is CASSLGALSNQPQYF.

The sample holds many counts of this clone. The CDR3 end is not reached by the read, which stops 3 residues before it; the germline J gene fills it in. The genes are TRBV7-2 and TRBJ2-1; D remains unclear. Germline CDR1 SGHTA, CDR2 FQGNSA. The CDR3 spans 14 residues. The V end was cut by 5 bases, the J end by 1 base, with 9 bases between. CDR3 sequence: CASSPERSYNEQFF. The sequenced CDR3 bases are TGTGCCAGCAGCCCCGAGAGGTCCTACAATGAG.

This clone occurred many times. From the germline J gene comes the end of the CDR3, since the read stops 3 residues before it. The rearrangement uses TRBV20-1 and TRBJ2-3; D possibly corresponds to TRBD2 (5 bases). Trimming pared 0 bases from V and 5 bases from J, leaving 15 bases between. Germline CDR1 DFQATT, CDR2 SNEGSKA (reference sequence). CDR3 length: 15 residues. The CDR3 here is CSARDGTRVGDTQYF. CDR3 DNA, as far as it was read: TGCAGTGCTAGAGATGGAACTAGGGTTGGAGATACG.

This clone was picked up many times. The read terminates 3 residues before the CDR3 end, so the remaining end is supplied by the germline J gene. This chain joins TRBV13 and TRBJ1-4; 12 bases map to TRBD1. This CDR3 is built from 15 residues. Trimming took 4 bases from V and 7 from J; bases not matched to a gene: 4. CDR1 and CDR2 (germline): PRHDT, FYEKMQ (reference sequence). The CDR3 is CASSWDRGRGEKLFF. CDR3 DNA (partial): TGTGCCAGCAGCTGGGACAGGGGGCGGGGTGAAAAA. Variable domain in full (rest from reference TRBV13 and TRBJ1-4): AAGVIQSPRHLIKEKRETATLKCYPIPRHDTVYWYQQGPGQDPQFLISFYEKMQSDKGSIPDRFSAQQFSDYHSELNMSSLELGDSALYFCASSWDRGRGEKLFFGSGTQLSVL.

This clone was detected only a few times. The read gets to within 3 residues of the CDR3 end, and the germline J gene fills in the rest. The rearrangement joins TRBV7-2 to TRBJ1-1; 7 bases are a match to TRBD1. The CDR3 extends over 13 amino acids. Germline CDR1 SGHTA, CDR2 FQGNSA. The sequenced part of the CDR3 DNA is TGTGCCAGCAGCTTAGGACAGGGATTCAGA. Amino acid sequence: CASSLGQGFR. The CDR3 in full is CASSLGQGFRAFF.

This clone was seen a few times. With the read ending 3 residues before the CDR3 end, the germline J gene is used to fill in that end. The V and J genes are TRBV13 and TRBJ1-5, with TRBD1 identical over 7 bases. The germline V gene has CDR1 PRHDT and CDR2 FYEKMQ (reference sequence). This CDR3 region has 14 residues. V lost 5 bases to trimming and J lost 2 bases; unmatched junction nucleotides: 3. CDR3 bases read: TGTGCCAGCAGCACCGGGACAGGCAATCAGCCC. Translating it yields CASSTGTGNQP. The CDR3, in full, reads CASSTGTGNQPQHF.

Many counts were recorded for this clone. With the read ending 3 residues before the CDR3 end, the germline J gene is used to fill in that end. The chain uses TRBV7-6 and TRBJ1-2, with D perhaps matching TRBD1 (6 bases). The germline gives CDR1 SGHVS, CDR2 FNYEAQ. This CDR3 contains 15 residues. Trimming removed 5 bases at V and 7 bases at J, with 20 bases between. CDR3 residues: CASSNWDTGSAGYTF. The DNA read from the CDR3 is TGTGCCAGCAGCAACTGGGACACGGGCTCGGCTGGC.

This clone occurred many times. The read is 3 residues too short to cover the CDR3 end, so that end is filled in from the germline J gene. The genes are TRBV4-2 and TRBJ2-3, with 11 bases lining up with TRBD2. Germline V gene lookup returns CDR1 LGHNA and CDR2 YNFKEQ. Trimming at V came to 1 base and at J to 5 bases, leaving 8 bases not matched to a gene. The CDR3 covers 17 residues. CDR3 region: CASSQVLAGDSRDTQYF. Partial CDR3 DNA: TGTGCCAGCAGCCAAGTACTAGCGGGAGACTCGAGAGATACG.

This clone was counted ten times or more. CDR3 residues: CASSQLTVKNIQYF. CDR3 DNA, as far as it was read: TGTGCCAGCAGCCAATTAACTGTCAAAAACATT. This rearrangement joins TRBV5-5 to TRBJ2-4; no definite D call. Read coverage stops 3 residues before the CDR3 terminus; the germline J gene supplies the remainder. CDR3 length: 14 amino acids. Trimming took off 4 bases at V and 3 bases at J, with 11 bases between the two ends. The germline V gene has CDR1 SGHKS and CDR2 YYEKEE (reference sequence).

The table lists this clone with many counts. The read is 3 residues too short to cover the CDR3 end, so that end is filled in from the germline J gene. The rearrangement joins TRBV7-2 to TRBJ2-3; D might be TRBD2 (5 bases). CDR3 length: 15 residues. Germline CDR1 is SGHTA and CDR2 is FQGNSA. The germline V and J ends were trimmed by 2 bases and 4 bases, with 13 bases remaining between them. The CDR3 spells CASSLPRLGADTQYF. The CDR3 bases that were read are TGTGCCAGCAGCTTACCACGCCTCGGGGCAGATACG.